These T cell receptor beta chains were read from a single sample in a study of cytomegalovirus exposure and HLA in healthy donors. Clones were sequenced by immunoSEQ multiplex PCR, and TCRdb holds only the in-frame ones, with some missing. Seen here are tens of thousands of clones, approximately 52% observed once, and the top ten hold roughly 12%. Input material: PBMCs. Receptor source: a human donor in good health. The CDR3 runs from the conserved cysteine through the conserved F or W. Fields, in order: D gene, clone size, V gene, J gene, CDR3 protein, CDR3 DNA. D genes are given only for firm matches. Expanded clones are given a class, and other clones once, few, many or no size at all.

D: .; size: .; V: TRBV2; J: TRBJ1-1; CDR3: CASRPEQGRTEAFF; DNA: TGTGCCAGCAGACCCGAACAGGGTAGAACTGAAGCTTTCTTT
D: .; size: .; V: TRBV7-3; J: TRBJ2-2; CDR3: CASSLTGGAGELFF; DNA: TGTGCCAGCAGCTTAACAGGGGGGGCCGGGGAGCTGTTTTTT
D: .; size: few; V: TRBV10-2; J: TRBJ2-5; CDR3: CASSRGEQETQYF; DNA: TGCGCCAGCAGTCGGGGTGAACAAGAGACCCAGTACTTC
D: .; size: .; V: TRBV7-9; J: TRBJ1-2; CDR3: CASSLLEKPTNYGYTF; DNA: TGTGCCAGCAGCTTATTGGAGAAGCCTACTAACTATGGCTACACCTTC
D: .; size: .; V: TRBV7-9; J: TRBJ1-5; CDR3: CASSSNRDSNQPQHF; DNA: TGTGCCAGCAGCTCAAACAGGGATAGCAATCAGCCCCAGCATTTT
D: TRBD1; size: .; V: TRBV6-1; J: TRBJ2-1; CDR3: CATDDRDNEQFF; DNA: TGTGCCACAGACGACAGGGACAATGAGCAGTTCTTC
D: .; size: few; V: TRBV5-6; J: TRBJ1-6; CDR3: CASSLVAKENSPLHF; DNA: TGTGCCAGCAGCTTGGTGGCCAAGGAGAATTCACCCCTCCACTTT
D: .; size: few; V: TRBV6-6; J: TRBJ1-2; CDR3: CASSYSGGGDGYTF; DNA: TGTGCCAGCAGTTACTCTGGGGGGGGAGATGGCTACACCTTC
D: .; size: .; V: TRBV9; J: TRBJ2-5; CDR3: CASSGHSPGLETQYF; DNA: TGTGCCAGCAGCGGCCATTCCCCGGGGTTGGAGACCCAGTACTTC
D: TRBD2; size: few; V: TRBV4-2; J: TRBJ2-1; CDR3: CASSHSGGGYNEQFF; DNA: TGTGCCAGCAGCCACTCTGGCGGGGGGTACAATGAGCAGTTCTTC
D: .; size: .; V: TRBV6-5; J: TRBJ1-1; CDR3: CASSYLLGGNTEAFF; DNA: TGTGCCAGCAGTTACCTTCTCGGGGGGAACACTGAAGCTTTCTTT
D: .; size: .; V: TRBV27; J: TRBJ1-5; CDR3: CASSLGQGNQPQHF; DNA: TGTGCCAGCAGTTTAGGGCAGGGCAATCAGCCCCAGCATTTT
D: .; size: .; V: TRBV6-5; J: TRBJ1-3; CDR3: CASSYSLQGENTIYF; DNA: TGTGCCAGCAGTTACTCGTTACAGGGTGAAAACACCATATATTTT
D: .; size: .; V: TRBV7-9; J: TRBJ1-2; CDR3: CASSRPGQNYGYTF; DNA: TGTGCCAGCAGCCGGCCGGGACAAAACTATGGCTACACCTTC
D: TRBD1; size: .; V: TRBV9; J: TRBJ2-1; CDR3: CASSVVTGGYNEQFF; DNA: TGTGCCAGCAGCGTAGTGACAGGGGGCTACAATGAGCAGTTCTTC
D: .; size: few; V: TRBV30; J: TRBJ1-4; CDR3: CAWKTLREGEKLFF; DNA: TGTGCCTGGAAGACTTTGAGGGAAGGTGAAAAACTGTTTTTT
D: .; size: few; V: TRBV6-5; J: TRBJ1-1; CDR3: CASRGANTEAFF; DNA: TGTGCCAGCAGGGGAGCGAACACTGAAGCTTTCTTT
D: .; size: few; V: TRBV10-2; J: TRBJ1-1; CDR3: CASSEWGGDTEAFF; DNA: TGCGCCAGCAGTGAGTGGGGAGGGGACACTGAAGCTTTCTTT
D: TRBD2; size: .; V: TRBV5-4; J: TRBJ2-3; CDR3: CASSLTSASTDTQYF; DNA: TGTGCCAGCAGCTTGACTAGCGCGAGCACAGATACGCAGTATTTT
D: TRBD1; size: .; V: TRBV5-4; J: TRBJ1-2; CDR3: CASSLKGQGIYGYTF; DNA: TGTGCCAGCAGCTTGAAGGGACAGGGCATCTATGGCTACACCTTC
D: TRBD2; size: .; V: TRBV2; J: TRBJ2-3; CDR3: CASGGVTQYF; DNA: TGTGCCAGCGGGGGGGTTACGCAGTATTTT
D: .; size: .; V: TRBV6-5; J: TRBJ2-7; CDR3: CASSYPGSSTLYEQYF; DNA: TGTGCCAGCAGTTACCCGGGGTCGAGCACCCTCTACGAGCAGTACTTC
D: .; size: .; V: TRBV27; J: TRBJ1-1; CDR3: CASSLAADRLNTEAFF; DNA: TGTGCCAGCAGTTTGGCCGCCGACAGGTTGAACACTGAAGCTTTCTTT
D: TRBD1; size: few; V: TRBV14; J: TRBJ2-7; CDR3: CASSRDRVRYEQYF; DNA: TGTGCCAGCAGCCGGGACAGGGTCAGGTACGAGCAGTACTTC
D: .; size: .; V: TRBV10-3; J: TRBJ1-1; CDR3: CAISESTGLDTEAFF; DNA: TGTGCCATCAGTGAATCAACAGGGTTGGACACTGAAGCTTTCTTT
D: TRBD1; size: .; V: TRBV2; J: TRBJ1-2; CDR3: CASRQGAVDGYTF; DNA: TGTGCCAGCAGGCAGGGGGCAGTGGATGGCTACACCTTC
D: .; size: .; V: TRBV7-9; J: TRBJ1-1; CDR3: CASSLGAGAKTEAFF; DNA: TGTGCCAGCAGCTTAGGGGCGGGGGCAAAAACTGAAGCTTTCTTT
D: .; size: .; V: TRBV5-1; J: TRBJ2-3; CDR3: CASRRTLASTDTQYF; DNA: TGCGCCAGCAGACGGACTCTCGCTAGCACAGATACGCAGTATTTT
D: .; size: few; V: TRBV6-6; J: TRBJ1-1; CDR3: CASSQQGSRAAFF; DNA: TGTGCCAGCAGTCAACAGGGATCCAGAGCAGCTTTCTTT
D: TRBD2; size: .; V: TRBV10-1; J: TRBJ2-3; CDR3: CASSPLAGGADTQYF; DNA: TGCGCCAGCAGTCCCCTGGCGGGGGGCGCAGATACGCAGTATTTT
D: .; size: .; V: TRBV19; J: TRBJ2-2; CDR3: CASTLGSTNTGELFF; DNA: TGTGCCAGCACGCTTGGGAGTACGAACACCGGGGAGCTGTTTTTT
D: TRBD2; size: .; V: TRBV5-1; J: TRBJ2-7; CDR3: CASSPAAGGTYEQYF; DNA: TGCGCCAGCAGCCCGGCTGCGGGGGGGACCTACGAGCAGTACTTC
D: .; size: .; V: TRBV5-4; J: TRBJ1-1; CDR3: CASSLLGNTEAFF; DNA: TGTGCCAGCAGCTTGCTAGGGAACACTGAAGCTTTCTTT
D: .; size: .; V: TRBV19; J: TRBJ1-1; CDR3: CASSVQGGGTEAFF; DNA: TGTGCCAGTAGTGTACAGGGTGGCGGCACTGAAGCTTTCTTT
D: .; size: .; V: TRBV23-1; J: TRBJ2-4; CDR3: CASSPLLAKNIQYF; DNA: TGCGCCAGCAGTCCCCTTCTAGCCAAAAACATTCAGTACTTC
D: TRBD1; size: .; V: TRBV5-1; J: TRBJ2-7; CDR3: CASRTGDPHEQYF; DNA: TGCGCCAGCAGAACAGGGGACCCCCACGAGCAGTACTTC
D: .; size: .; V: TRBV7-9; J: TRBJ1-4; CDR3: CASSLAAGSEKLFF; DNA: TGTGCCAGCAGCTTAGCCGCGGGAAGTGAAAAACTGTTTTTT
D: TRBD1; size: .; V: TRBV19; J: TRBJ1-1; CDR3: CASSIGPWTGPNTEAFF; DNA: TGTGCCAGTAGTATAGGCCCCTGGACAGGGCCAAACACTGAAGCTTTCTTT
D: TRBD1; size: .; V: TRBV4-3; J: TRBJ1-6; CDR3: CASSQGGGQGRYNSPLHF; DNA: TGCGCCAGCAGCCAAGGCGGTGGACAGGGAAGGTATAATTCACCCCTCCACTTT
D: .; size: .; V: TRBV30; J: TRBJ1-2; CDR3: CACDRTAIYGYTF; DNA: TGTGCCTGCGATAGAACAGCAATCTATGGCTACACCTTC
D: TRBD1; size: few; V: TRBV18; J: TRBJ2-7; CDR3: CASSPRITGGPYEQYF; DNA: TGTGCCAGCTCGCCCCGCATTACAGGGGGCCCCTACGAGCAGTACTTC
D: .; size: .; V: TRBV27; J: TRBJ2-7; CDR3: CASSLGRGPYEQYF; DNA: TGTGCCAGCAGTTTAGGGCGGGGGCCCTACGAGCAGTACTTC
D: .; size: .; V: TRBV2; J: TRBJ1-5; CDR3: CASSAGLRGAGQPQHF; DNA: TGTGCCAGCAGTGCGGGACTACGGGGGGCCGGGCAGCCCCAGCATTTT
D: .; size: .; V: TRBV11-2; J: TRBJ1-5; CDR3: CASSLAGAPQHF; DNA: TGTGCCAGCAGCTTAGCAGGGGCGCCCCAGCATTTT
D: TRBD1; size: .; V: TRBV19; J: TRBJ2-7; CDR3: CASNGGQGENEQYF; DNA: TGTGCCAGCAACGGGGGACAGGGGGAGAACGAGCAGTACTTC
D: .; size: many; V: TRBV4-3; J: TRBJ1-4; CDR3: CASSQDGSNEKLFF; DNA: TGCGCCAGCAGCCAAGATGGCAGTAATGAAAAACTGTTTTTT
D: TRBD1; size: .; V: TRBV6-5; J: TRBJ1-1; CDR3: CASNKDRASTEAFF; DNA: TGTGCCAGCAATAAGGACAGGGCATCCACTGAAGCTTTCTTT
D: .; size: .; V: TRBV10-2; J: TRBJ2-1; CDR3: CASSDWGGNEQFF; DNA: TGCGCCAGCAGTGATTGGGGAGGCAATGAGCAGTTCTTC
D: TRBD1; size: once; V: TRBV6-4; J: TRBJ1-2; CDR3: CASSDSRDRGFFRGYTF; DNA: TGTGCCAGCAGTGACTCAAGGGACAGGGGCTTTTTTCGCGGCTACACCTTC
D: .; size: .; V: TRBV7-8; J: TRBJ2-1; CDR3: CASSSHSGGWENEQFF; DNA: TGTGCCAGCAGCTCTCATAGCGGCGGATGGGAGAATGAGCAGTTCTTC
D: TRBD1; size: .; V: TRBV5-1; J: TRBJ1-2; CDR3: CASSRLGQGAYGYTF; DNA: TGCGCCAGCAGCCGCCTCGGGCAGGGGGCCTATGGCTACACCTTC